The present T cell receptor beta chain was sequenced within a study of cytomegalovirus exposure and HLA in healthy donors. Study-level information: Among roughly 180 million T cells, an earlier analysis found about 100 million unique TCR beta sequences. The study placed around 80% of its roughly 410 genotyped donors in the Caucasian-associated ancestry cluster. Broader study findings: A reported reduction in N-insertions relative to the approximately 690-donor mean was seen in an Asian-associated ancestry cluster in a later analysis. Per a later analysis, roughly 17,000 TCR beta sequences showed association with HLA alleles at 0.05 false discovery rate.

This clone was recorded only once. Its antigen is as yet unknown. The junction had 6 bases not matched to a gene; V was cut back by 3 bases and J by 7 bases. Looked up from germline, CDR1 is MGHDK and CDR2 is SYGVNS. The CDR3 is 15 amino acids. The study ran its PCR with 60 Vbeta and 13 Jbeta primers. The data were produced by immunoSEQ multiplex PCR, yet TCRdb's version contains in-frame clones alone and is incomplete. Altogether approximately 86,000 clones are present, around 70% being singletons, with the ten largest covering about 8%. This receptor was obtained from a man aged 55 to 69 in good health and CMV-seronegative. The V call is TRBV25-1, the J call TRBJ1-4; TRBD1 agrees at 9 bases. The sample taken for sequencing was PBMCs. CDR3: CASSESPTGGEKLFF. As DNA, the CDR3 is TGTGCCAGCAGTGAGTCCCCGACAGGGGGTGAAAAACTGTTTTTT.